The 14 T cell receptor beta chains below come from one sample, sequenced in a study of blood T cell repertoires in COVID-19. The repertoire was sequenced with immunoSEQ multiplex PCR; TCRdb's copy has only in-frame clones and lacks some. The sample lists 200,000 to 250,000 clones, around 91% seen once, with about 5% in the top ten. The sample comprised peripheral blood. The receptors were sampled from a woman aged 40 to 50 with acute or convalescent COVID-19.

The chain employs TRBV19 and TRBJ1-6, with a possible D match to TRBD1 (6 bases). The CDR3 totals 17 residues. V shed 5 bases and J shed 0 bases, with 14 bases lying between them. CDR1 is LNHDA and CDR2 is SQIVND in the germline V gene (reference sequence). The CDR3, as DNA: TGTGCCAGTAGTTCACGGACAGCGAGCTCCTATAATTCACCCCTCCACTTT. It yields the protein CASSSRTASSYNSPLHF.

The chain couples TRBV9 to TRBJ1-2; unclear D gene. The V end was cut by 4 bases, the J end by 4 bases, with 20 bases between. The CDR3 length is 16 residues. CDR1 SGDLS and CDR2 YYNGEE come from the germline V gene. The CDR3 region is CASSHREGSSLYGYTF. The CDR3 DNA reads as TGTGCCAGCAGCCACCGGGAAGGCAGCTCTCTCTATGGCTACACCTTC.

V is TRBV24-1 and J is TRBJ1-2; 10 bases fit TRBD1. V dropped 7 bases and J dropped 5; count of bases not matched to a gene: 6. Germline CDR1 KGHDR, CDR2 SFDVKD. This CDR3 spans 14 amino acids. Here the CDR3 DNA reads TGTGCCACCAGATCTAGGGACAGGGGATATGGCTACACCTTC. Translated: CATRSRDRGYGYTF.

J is TRBJ1-1 and V is TRBV5-4; tentatively, D is TRBD1 (6 bases). The germline V and J ends were trimmed by 3 bases and 10 bases, with 16 bases remaining between them. This CDR3 is built from 13 residues. Germline CDR1 is SGHNT and CDR2 is YYREEE (reference sequence). The CDR3 DNA reads TGTGCCAGCAGCTCTCAGGGGAGGGTAGGAGCTTTCTTT. Translated: CASSSQGRVGAFF.

The chain has TRBV4-1 and TRBJ1-1; D might be TRBD1 (5 bases). Germline lookup yields CDR1 MGHRA and CDR2 YSYEKL. The germline V and J ends were trimmed by 1 base and 4 bases, with 13 bases remaining between them. The CDR3 covers 15 residues. The CDR3 loop is CASSQAGDWSTEAFF. As DNA, the CDR3 is TGCGCCAGCAGCCAAGCGGGGGATTGGAGCACTGAAGCTTTCTTT.

The sample holds a few counts of this clone. This sequence joins TRBV2 and TRBJ2-4; TRBD1 matches 9 bases. CDR3 size: 14 residues. In germline, CDR1 is SNHLY, CDR2 FYNNEI. With 6 bases clipped from V and 8 bases from J, the junction kept 8 bases outside the gene matches. This chain's CDR3 is CASRQQGAADIQYF. CDR3 nucleotide sequence: TGTGCCAGCAGACAACAGGGGGCGGCGGACATTCAGTACTTC.

CDR3 sequence: CASRLTSGGVDTQYF. CDR3 nucleotides: TGTGCCAGCAGGCTTACTAGCGGGGGGGTAGATACGCAGTATTTT. This chain uses TRBV3-1 (or the pseudogene TRBV3-2) with TRBJ2-3; 13 nucleotides agree with TRBD2. The CDR3 spans 15 residues. The J segment lost 5 bases and the V segment lost 6 bases, leaving 5 bases of the junction unmatched. Germline lookup yields CDR1 LGHDT and CDR2 YNNKEL (reference sequence).

This sequence joins TRBV27 and TRBJ1-6; 8 nucleotides agree with TRBD1. The J segment lost 8 bases and the V segment lost 8 bases, leaving 8 bases of the junction unmatched. The CDR3 spans 14 residues. The germline CDR1 and CDR2 sequences are MNHEY and SMNVEV (reference sequence). The CDR3 DNA follows: TGTGCCAGCGGTCGGACAGGGATAGATTCACCCCTCCACTTT. Its protein is CASGRTGIDSPLHF.

The V call is TRBV9, the J call TRBJ1-1; the match to TRBD1 covers 10 bases. This CDR3 is built from 17 residues. The ends lost 0 bases at V and 2 bases at J; junction bases unmatched: 7. Per the germline V gene, CDR1 is SGDLS and CDR2 is YYNGEE. The CDR3 sequence is CASSVGWGQGRNTEAFF. CDR3 coding DNA: TGTGCCAGCAGCGTAGGTTGGGGACAGGGGAGAAACACTGAAGCTTTCTTT.

The chain joins TRBV6-2 or TRBV6-3 to TRBJ2-1, with D maybe TRBD1 (6 bases). The germline V and J ends were trimmed by 4 bases and 0 bases, with 7 bases remaining between them. This CDR3 has 14 amino acids. Germline values: CDR1 MNHEY, CDR2 SVGEGT. This CDR3 reads CASSSDSSYNEQFF. The CDR3 DNA sequence: TGTGCCAGCAGTTCGGACAGCTCCTACAATGAGCAGTTCTTC.

The J gene is TRBJ1-1, the V gene TRBV5-1; TRBD1 agrees at 7 bases. CDR3 size: 16 residues. From germline, CDR1 is SGHRS and CDR2 YFSETQ. V trimming: 1 base; J trimming: 0 bases; junction bases outside the gene matches: 6. The CDR3 region has the DNA TGCGCCAGCAGCTTGTTGACAGGGAGTGTGAACACTGAAGCTTTCTTT. Protein: CASSLLTGSVNTEAFF.

The chain carries TRBV7-2 and TRBJ1-5; TRBD1 matches at 7 bases. Trimming removed 2 bases from V and 4 bases from J; junction bases left unmatched: 5. This CDR3 spans 15 amino acids. From germline, CDR1 is SGHTA and CDR2 FQGNSA. The CDR3 region has the DNA TGTGCCAGCAGCTTACAGGGACAGCCGAATCAGCCCCAGCATTTT. Translation gives CASSLQGQPNQPQHF. The complete variable domain, with remaining parts taken from reference TRBV7-2 and TRBJ1-5, reads GAGVSQSPSNKVTEKGKDVELRCDPISGHTALYWYRQSLGQGLEFLIYFQGNSAPDKSGLPSDRFSAERTGGSVSTLTIQRTQQEDSAVYLCASSLQGQPNQPQHFGDGTRLSIL.

The genes are TRBV19 and TRBJ1-2; D may be TRBD1 (5 bases). The CDR3 is made up of 13 amino acids. V lost 3 bases and J lost 4, with 9 bases in between. The V gene's germline CDR1 is LNHDA and CDR2 SQIVND (reference sequence). The DNA for the CDR3 is TGTGCCAGTAGTATGGAGGGGATCTATGGCTACACCTTC. Translated, it gives CASSMEGIYGYTF. Variable domain in full (rest from reference TRBV19 and TRBJ1-2): DGGITQSPKYLFRKEGQNVTLSCEQNLNHDAMYWYRQDPGQGLRLIYYSQIVNDFQKGDIAEGYSVSREKKESFPLTVTSAQKNPTAFYLCASSMEGIYGYTFGSGTRLTVV.

The chain uses TRBV5-5 and TRBJ2-5; a possible D gene is TRBD1 (5 bases). Per germline, CDR1 SGHKS and CDR2 YYEKEE (reference sequence). The CDR3 totals 16 residues. V lost 0 bases and J 1 base, leaving 13 bases between the germline ends. CDR3 sequence (DNA): TGTGCCAGCAGCTTGGCCCCAGGGCCCCCCCAAGAGACCCAGTACTTC. It encodes CASSLAPGPPQETQYF.